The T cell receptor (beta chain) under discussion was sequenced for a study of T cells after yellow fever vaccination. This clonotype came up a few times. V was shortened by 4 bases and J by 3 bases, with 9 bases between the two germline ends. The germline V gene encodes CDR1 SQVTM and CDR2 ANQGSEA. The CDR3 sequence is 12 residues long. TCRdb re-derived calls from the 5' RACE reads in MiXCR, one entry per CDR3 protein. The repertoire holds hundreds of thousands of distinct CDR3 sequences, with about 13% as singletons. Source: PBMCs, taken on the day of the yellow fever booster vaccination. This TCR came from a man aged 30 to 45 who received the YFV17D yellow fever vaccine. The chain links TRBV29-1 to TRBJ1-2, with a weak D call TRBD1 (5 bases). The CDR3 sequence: CSVVGGDYGYTF. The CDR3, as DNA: TGCAGCGTTGTGGGGGGGGACTATGGCTACACCTTC.